This passage covers 13 T cell receptor beta chains from one sample sequenced in a study of PD-1 blockade in mismatch repair-deficient tumors. The method was immunoSEQ multiplex PCR; TCRdb's version includes in-frame clones alone and lacks a portion of them. This sample has under 95,000 clones, with roughly 80% found just once. The material was peripheral blood, obtained 12 weeks after starting pembrolizumab. All receptors come from an adult with mismatch repair-deficient cancer.

The rearrangement uses TRBV27 and TRBJ2-2, with 7 bases identical to TRBD1. Germline lookup yields CDR1 MNHEY and CDR2 SMNVEV (reference sequence). V gave up 5 bases and J gave up 4 bases; unmatched junction bases: 10. The CDR3 runs 16 residues. The CDR3 spells CASSPMTGRGTGELFF. The DNA of the CDR3 is TGTGCCAGCAGTCCGATGACAGGGAGAGGCACCGGGGAGCTGTTTTTT.

The V call is TRBV7-6, the J call TRBJ2-3; the match to TRBD2 covers 8 bases. Unmatched junction bases numbered 5, after V lost 1 base and J lost 2 bases. Looked up from germline, CDR1 is SGHVS and CDR2 is FNYEAQ. The CDR3 length is 16 residues. Here the CDR3 DNA reads TGTGCCAGCAGCTTAGTAATAGCGGGAACCACAGATACGCAGTATTTT. It encodes CASSLVIAGTTDTQYF.

The V gene is TRBV6-5, the J gene TRBJ2-7, with 9 bases aligning to TRBD1. The V gene end was trimmed by 0 bases and the J gene end by 2 bases; junction bases not matched to a gene: 2. The germline gives CDR1 MNHEY, CDR2 SVGAGI. The CDR3 has 15 residues. CDR3 protein: CASSYSGTGTYEQYF. CDR3 DNA: TGTGCCAGCAGTTACTCGGGGACAGGGACCTACGAGCAGTACTTC.

The V and J genes are TRBV28 and TRBJ2-1; no reliable D call. Germline-derived CDR1 and CDR2 are MDHEN and SYDVKM. With 3 bases removed from V and 0 bases from J, the gap between germline ends came to 3 bases. CDR3 size: 13 residues. CDR3: CASSFPSYNEQFF. As DNA, the CDR3 is TGTGCCAGCAGTTTTCCCTCCTACAATGAGCAGTTCTTC.

This chain connects TRBV9 to TRBJ2-3; tentative D call: TRBD2 (5 bases). V lost 0 bases and J lost 5, with 10 bases in between. The CDR3 runs to 14 residues. CDR1 and CDR2 from the germline V gene are SGDLS and YYNGEE. The chain's CDR3 is CASSVASHGDTQYF. For the CDR3, the DNA is TGTGCCAGCAGCGTAGCTAGCCACGGAGATACGCAGTATTTT.

This rearrangement joins TRBV2 to TRBJ2-1; 11 bases are shared with TRBD1. This CDR3 contains 15 residues. Trimming took 3 bases from V and 7 from J; bases not matched to a gene: 5. Germline values: CDR1 SNHLY, CDR2 FYNNEI. CDR3 amino acids: CASSDRGTGGNEQFF. The CDR3 nucleotides read TGTGCCAGCAGTGATAGGGGGACAGGGGGAAATGAGCAGTTCTTC.

V usage is TRBV6-1 and J usage is TRBJ2-3; 7 nucleotides match TRBD2. The trim removed 7 bases at V and 1 base at J, leaving 5 bases unmatched. The germline V gene has CDR1 MNHNS and CDR2 SASEGT. The CDR3 is made up of 14 amino acids. CDR3 in amino acids: CASTLTSGTDTQYF. CDR3 bases: TGTGCCAGCACCCTCACTAGCGGCACAGATACGCAGTATTTT.

The J gene is TRBJ1-2, the V gene TRBV11-1; D ambiguous. The CDR3 is 13 residues long. Trimming took 1 base from V and 2 from J, leaving 5 bases between them. The germline gives CDR1 SGHAT, CDR2 FQDESV (reference sequence). CDR3 in amino acids: CASSLDSNYGYTF. The CDR3, as DNA: TGTGCCAGCAGCTTAGACAGCAACTATGGCTACACCTTC.

The CDR3 protein is CASSIGQGRFQTQYF. The CDR3 coding sequence is TGCGCCAGCAGCATCGGACAGGGACGTTTTCAGACCCAGTACTTC. V is TRBV5-1 and J is TRBJ2-5; 8 bases line up with TRBD1. J gave up 6 bases and V 4 bases, and 11 bases lay outside the gene matches. The germline gives CDR1 SGHRS, CDR2 YFSETQ. CDR3 length: 15 residues.

The chain has TRBV11-3 and TRBJ2-2, with D perhaps matching TRBD2 (6 bases). This CDR3 is built from 16 residues. The V end lost 3 bases, the J end lost 3 bases, and 14 bases lay between the germline ends. Per the germline V gene, CDR1 is SGHNT and CDR2 is YENEEA. The CDR3 DNA follows: TGTGCCAGCAGCTTTGGGGGGAGTGGCGACACCGGGGAGCTGTTTTTT. It yields the protein CASSFGGSGDTGELFF.

The chain couples TRBV11-3 to TRBJ1-5; D call uncertain. The CDR3 covers 15 residues. V was clipped by 5 bases and J by 5 bases, with 16 bases between them. CDR1 SGHNT and CDR2 YENEEA come from the germline V gene. CDR3 nucleotides: TGTGCCAGCAGCCCACGCTGGACCGGAGATCAGCCCCAGCATTTT. This encodes CASSPRWTGDQPQHF.

V gene TRBV14 combines with J gene TRBJ2-7, with D possibly being TRBD2 (7 bases). CDR3 size: 13 residues. Trimming stripped 8 bases from V and 3 bases from J, with 14 bases between. Per germline, CDR1 SGHDN and CDR2 FVKESK. CDR3 sequence reads: CASRRGGSYEQYF. CDR3 in DNA: TGTGCCAGCCGGAGGGGGGGCAGCTACGAGCAGTACTTC.

This sequence joins TRBV5-6 and TRBJ2-7, with D perhaps matching TRBD1 (5 bases). The V end lost 4 bases, the J end lost 0 bases, and 14 bases lay between the germline ends. This CDR3 is built from 15 residues. The V gene's germline CDR1 is SGHDT and CDR2 YYEEEE. Here the CDR3 reads CASSRRAWGSYEQYF. Here the CDR3 DNA reads TGTGCCAGCAGCCGCAGGGCTTGGGGCTCCTACGAGCAGTACTTC.